What follows describes a single T cell receptor (beta chain). Which antigen it targets is not known. Base qualities are not at hand, and no much larger clone is one base apart. The data originate from a study of T-cell memory formation after mild COVID-19 (dated by TCRdb to the early 2020s). For the wider study: TCR sequence clusters from the two donors were found to be largely donor specific. Longitudinal TCRalpha and TCRbeta repertoire sequencing tracked T-cell clones expanding and contracting after mild COVID-19 in two donors. Two young, previously healthy adult volunteers made up the cohort, one male and one female. General conclusions and limits of the study: Only a couple of mild cases were covered by the study, and larger cohorts that include severe cases with pre-infection samples were considered necessary. Contracting CD4+ clones appeared mostly in the CM and EM memory subsets, whereas CD8+ clones were enriched in EMRA. SARS-CoV-2 specificity was not confirmed for the second-wave clones peaking on day 37. Some responding clones were found in pre-infection memory, which suggests that pre-existing cross-reactive memory T cells took part in the SARS-CoV-2 response. From day 15 to 85, contracting clones showed balanced CD4/CD8 phenotypes, whereas a second wave of clones that expanded from day 15 to 37 leaned towards CD4+.

Sequencing was performed on an Illumina NovaSeq 6000. TCRalpha and TCRbeta cDNA libraries were built by 5'RACE with constant-segment primers, adding sample barcodes and unique molecular identifiers. RNA was extracted from every sample with Trizol reagent. Amplification of the libraries took two PCR steps, and the second step added a second sample barcode plus Illumina TruSeq adapters. Sequencing of the libraries was done on an Illumina NovaSeq, producing 2 x 150 bp paired-end reads. In the original analysis: With migec v1.2.7, reads were demultiplexed and then collapsed into UMI-guided consensus sequences. Using mixcr v2.1.11, UMI consensuses were aligned to TRA and TRB V and J templates and then assembled into clonotypes. Clonotypes were classified as expanded or contracted when called significant by both edgeR and NoisET, with noise models trained on biological replicates. edgeR calls used a false discovery rate-adjusted p below 0.01 and a log2 fold-change threshold of 1. PCA with hierarchical clustering of max-normalized trajectories of the 1000 most abundant clonotypes was used as exploratory dynamics analysis. Separately sequenced CD4+ and CD8+ repertoires were used to assign a CD4 or CD8 phenotype to each responding clone. TCRdb reanalyzed the raw reads on its own, using fastp at Q25 for trimming and MiXCR for clone calling, and kept in-frame beta chains. Under each unique CDR3 protein, matching rows form one entry showing the most common genes and DNA. Clone size and V and J calls follow TCRdb, not the original study. The sample yields roughly 140,000 distinct CDR3 sequences; 14% to 15% were counted once. Together, the top ten hold more than 25% of the sample.

PBMCs were isolated by Ficoll-Paque density gradient centrifugation. Sequencing was performed on PBMCs or a T cell subset sorted from them (not recorded which). The receptor was derived from an adult woman who had mild COVID-19 (a few samples of this study predate the infection). The sample titles of this study are shuffled in the database, so cell type and time point are left out; the donor was told from shared clones.

The CDR3 here reads CASSPWVAASYNEQFF. The DNA sequence reads TGTGCCAGCAGCCCTTGGGTAGCGGCATCCTACAATGAGCAGTTCTTC. The rearrangement combines TRBV11-3 with TRBJ2-1; the best D guess is TRBD2, with 6 bases matching. In the germline V gene, CDR1 corresponds to SGHNT and CDR2 to YENEEA. V and J are truncated by 5 bases and 1 base respectively, leaving an intervening sequence of 15 bases. Including the terminal cysteine and phenylalanine, the CDR3 comprises 16 residues. The sequence is cut down to CDR3 DNA, 48 bases in frame from base 1.